A selection of T cell receptor beta chains follows, all from one sample in a study of OX40 agonist ivuxolimab in advanced cancers. Sequencing used immunoSEQ multiplex PCR; TCRdb keeps in-frame clones, though not all of them. The table lists tens of thousands of clones, approximately 80% of them singletons, with about 1.8% in the top ten. The sample here was CD4+ or CD8+ T cells sorted from blood, taken in a trial of the OX40 agonist ivuxolimab. The source is an adult with an advanced solid tumor such as melanoma, head and neck, liver or kidney cancer. Both conserved end residues are trimmed from each CDR3. Clone size is shown for a subset of rows, as once, few, many or a class of expanded clone.

>TRBJ2-2|-|TRBV11-3
ASSLGGPGELF
>TRBJ2-3|once|TRBV6-6
ASSLTSGREGGTQY
>TRBJ2-5|-|TRBV5-1
ASSLVSLQETQY
>TRBJ2-5|-|TRBV10-3
AISDYRTGETQY
>TRBJ2-1|-|TRBV5-6
ASSSDFSGGARNEQF
>TRBJ2-5|-|TRBV5-5
ASRSGGGQETQY
>TRBJ2-2|once|TRBV5-4
ASSSLPGELF
>TRBJ2-7|-|TRBV10-1
ASSDPSAGEQY
>TRBJ1-3|-|TRBV10-3
AIREQSSGNTIY
>TRBJ2-4|-|TRBV30
AWGMDRKIQY
>TRBJ1-1|-|TRBV5-1
ASSRTGGHTEAF
>TRBJ1-1|few|TRBV20-1
SAREVGKAF
>TRBJ2-3|-|TRBV29-1
SGDTATDTQY
>TRBJ1-1|-|TRBV28
ASIGDAGVTEAF
>TRBJ2-3|-|TRBV5-4
ASSSRLAGRTDTQY
>TRBJ2-6|few|TRBV10-3
AISESSDIFSGANVLT
>TRBJ2-2|-|TRBV6-1
ASALGSNTGELF
>TRBJ2-5|-|TRBV30
APSTGHPQETQY
>TRBJ2-1|-|TRBV5-4
ASSFRPPLEQF
>TRBJ1-1|-|TRBV28
ASSLVSAGGAF
>TRBJ1-5|-|TRBV5-1
ASSLGLSQPQH
>TRBJ1-5|-|TRBV7-8
ASSSGQGKQPQH
>TRBJ1-1|-|TRBV5-3
ARSSDRGRTEAF
>TRBJ2-5|-|TRBV9
ASSVGQVATQY
>TRBJ1-2|-|TRBV10-3
AIGSTGRLGYGYT
>TRBJ1-3|-|TRBV7-4
ASSLGIRGRGNTIY
>TRBJ1-4|-|TRBV15
ATSRDPGEKLF
>TRBJ2-2|-|TRBV5-8
ASGSMAGGTGELF
>TRBJ1-2|-|TRBV10-3
ATAGTGIYGYT
>TRBJ2-7|-|TRBV6-5
ASSQTSYEQY
>TRBJ2-7|once|TRBV14
ASSQDPGKAREQY
>TRBJ2-1|-|TRBV5-1
ASSLDRGRLNEQF
>TRBJ1-2|few|TRBV5-6
ASSRDRGQANYGYT
>TRBJ2-4|once|TRBV7-2
ASSLGFTAKNIQY
>TRBJ1-3|-|TRBV30
AWRGSGNTIY